This T cell receptor (beta chain) stems from a study of cytomegalovirus exposure and HLA in healthy donors (dated by TCRdb to the late 2010s). The study in broad terms: An earlier analysis of several hundred of the donors reported 250 to 300 Gb of sequence data and approximately 110 million unique TCR beta sequences from 190 million or so T cells. Of the 350 to 450 genotyped donors, 75% to 85% were placed in the genetic ancestry cluster associated with self-reported Caucasian donors. The study was designed to test whether signatures of past pathogen exposure could be identified by cataloging public T cell receptors. Four or five DR-DQ haplotypes were handled as single units for association and clustering because linkage in the cohort was strong. The later analysis used no new phenotypic data to find candidate immune exposures, relying instead on TCR beta sequences and their occurrence across donors. HLA typing covered class I and class II loci at four-digit resolution. A later genetic analysis used genome-wide SNP genotypes for about three fifths of the 666 donors, treating that subset as a discovery cohort. To predict cytomegalovirus infection status, the study brought together high-throughput TCR immunosequencing, statistical association of individual TCRs with disease status, and machine learning. Typing coverage varied by locus: roughly 620-640 donors for A, B, C, DRB1 and DQB1; 522 for DQA1; over 600 for DPA1; approximately 470 for DPB1. The T cell repertoires of 666 subjects were profiled by immunosequencing and related to cytomegalovirus serostatus. An earlier analysis of 587 of the donors applied high-throughput TCR beta sequencing to assess whether each TCR beta V gene segment acted as functional or pseudogenic. An early release that covered 640 HLA-typed donors contained approximately 300 gigabases of sequencing data and some 87 million unique TCR sequences. A separate validation cohort of roughly 110 different subjects was used in addition to the roughly 670-subject first cohort. Donor age, sex, ethnicity and CMV serostatus were compiled alongside the repertoire data. Among roughly 400 genotyped donors of the cohort, an average of approximately 230,000 unique TCR beta nucleotide sequences were sequenced per donor, roughly a sixth of them non-productive. To study patterns of TCR occurrence, a later analysis re-analyzed previously published TCR beta repertoires from around 660 donors and added high-resolution HLA genotyping. Every discovery cohort repertoire had been produced on one sequencing platform.

Libraries were built with the immunoSEQ multiplex PCR assay. For the multiplex PCR, a mixture combining 60 forward primers for TCR Vbeta segments and 13 reverse primers for TCR Jbeta segments was used. A multiplex PCR assay on genomic DNA amplified the CDR3 region of rearranged TCR beta genes. On the Illumina HiSeq System, the amplified TCR beta libraries were sequenced as 87-base-pair reads. Concerning the study's data processing: A later analysis tallied roughly 78 million unique TCR beta chains across the 640 or so repertoires, and some 12 million of those chains were shared by two or more donors. Raw reads were error-corrected and collapsed into unique sequences by a nearest-neighbor algorithm in which closely related sequences were merged to remove PCR and sequencing errors. CDR3 sequences were aligned to IMGT reference sequences to assign V, D and J gene segments. For a sequence to be retained, a match of at least six nucleotides was required to both a V gene segment and a J gene segment. Rearrangements were called productive when the CDR3 lacked stop codons and stayed in frame with V and J; all others were non-productive. Following IMGT convention, CDR3 was defined as the stretch from the second conserved V-encoded cysteine to the conserved J-encoded phenylalanine. In an earlier analysis of more than 550 of the donors, sequences lacking an unambiguous match to a single V gene segment were excluded. In an earlier analysis of approximately 500 of the donors, a V segment was called functional when productive rearrangements were above 56.7%, and segregating when the standard deviation between donors exceeded 5%. A statistical classification framework was built to diagnose cytomegalovirus status from the catalog of TCR beta chain sequences. V and J gene assignment, in a later analysis, came from comparing TCR nucleotide sequences with IMGT/GENE-DB human TR gene sequences. In a later analysis, CDR3 sequences and most-parsimonious VDJ recombination scenarios were assigned using the TCRdist pipeline. In a later analysis, every TCR beta chain was defined by the combination of its CDR3 amino acid sequence and its V-gene family, and reads without a unique V-gene family were dropped. A later analysis removed 600 or so highly shared, low-generation-probability nucleotide sequences to deal with suspected cross-contamination and a sequencing artifact. A later analysis calculated a clonal expansion index for each public chain from normalized within-repertoire ranks of inferred template counts. In a later analysis, generation probabilities were computed with a VDJ recombination model fitted to out-of-frame rearrangements, and the resulting probabilities were checked against IGoR. In a later analysis, TCR-TCR, TCR-HLA and TCR-CMV co-occurrence was scored with hypergeometric tests, and a repertoire-size bias correction was applied to TCR pairs. False discovery rates were estimated in a later analysis by permuting HLA or CMV assignments 20 times. In a later analysis, co-occurring TCRs were grouped using DBSCAN, with TCRdist sequence similarity added in when clustering inside HLA-allele-positive subsets. Repertoires with fewer than 30,000 or more than 120,000 public chains, plus five repertoires with anomalous nucleotide sharing, were excluded from co-occurrence clustering. TCRdb stores this immuneACCESS table with in-frame sequences only. Part of the clones is absent; in the studies checked, under half of the shortfall reflects unresolved V genes, and no reason is known for the rest. V, J and clone size derive from that table, while D and trimming were established from the DNA sequence. Across this sample there are 130,000 to 150,000 clones, with around 76% seen only once. In total, the top ten clones hold approximately 4% of the sample.

The cohort consisted of more than 650 healthy bone marrow donors. Cohort members were all nominally healthy when sampled, although unrecorded immune exposures were likely present. The donor was CMV seronegative and was included in the group of about 400 seronegative cohort members. Every donor gave a peripheral blood sample, and the peripheral blood mononuclear cells from that sample were used for TCR beta sequencing. Genomic DNA extraction from the blood cell samples was performed with the Qiagen DNeasy Blood Extraction Kit. Points the paper makes about the study in general: Three of the identified cytomegalovirus-associated TCR beta chains were confirmed in vitro to be specific for cytomegalovirus antigens. The authors suggested that the approach could potentially be extended to other disease states and immunological phenotypes. Some IMGT-functional V segments, including TRBV6-2 and TRBV6-3, could not be distinguished by the 87-base-pair reads and were therefore excluded. Because HLA typing was unavailable for some donors at each locus, only the typed subset was used in association tests. Roughly uniform sequencing depth across donors was assumed in presence/absence analyses, although this assumption may not hold. V-gene and J-gene trimming of TCR beta chains was associated with a missense DCLRE1C variant in a later genetic analysis, and the association was replicated in an independent cohort. For the cohort, immune exposure information was limited to CMV serostatus. In an earlier analysis of more than 500 of the donors, most TCR beta V segments appeared in productive rearrangements about 87% or about 30% of the time, broadly matching IMGT annotations. The classifier was reported to diagnose cytomegalovirus status with high specificity and sensitivity in both the original and validation cohorts. Compared with the approximately 600-donor mean, donors in an Asian-associated ancestry cluster had fewer N-insertions in productive TCRs, according to a later genetic analysis. A later analysis reported that several top co-occurrence clusters appeared linked to parvovirus B19, influenza, CMV and Epstein-Barr virus. According to a later analysis, most CMV-associated TCR beta chains appeared to be HLA-restricted, and the HLA associations seemed to be driven largely by CMV exposure. When HLA alleles, especially DR and DQ, strongly co-occurred, TCR associations were difficult to assign to individual alleles. A later analysis associated 15,000 to 20,000 TCR beta sequences with specific HLA alleles at a false discovery rate of 0.05. Compared with equally common non-associated chains, HLA-associated TCR beta chains in a later analysis were more clonally expanded and had lower generation probabilities. A group of highly shared sequence variants was considered likely to be a technical artifact of the sequencing pipeline. Correlated functional status among segregating V segments might reflect linkage disequilibrium, but an unknown experimental factor could not be ruled out. A total of some 180 TCR beta chains were listed by the study as associated with cytomegalovirus. Most TCR sequences were observed very rarely across donors, whereas some public TCRs were present in many individuals. Because counts were too low, around 17 rarely observed V segments, including chromosome 9 orphons, were left out of the earlier analysis of 500 to 750 of the donors. A further reported finding was that TCR beta sequences accurately predicted the HLA-A and HLA-B alleles for most subjects in the first cohort. This cohort had only TCR beta chains sequenced, and the lack of alpha or paired-chain data limited which features could be detected. A later analysis found that TCR association rates varied across HLA loci, with DRB1 alleles showing the most associated TCRs and HLA-C alleles the fewest.

Cut back by 10 bases and 1 base, the V and J ends lie 15 bases apart. Per the germline V gene (reference sequence), SGHNT is the CDR1 and YYREEE is the CDR2. From the cysteine through the phenylalanine, the CDR3 covers 14 amino acids. Just the 42-base CDR3 DNA is kept, in frame starting at base 1. About this clone itself: Its binding antigen is unknown. Within one base of it there is no much larger clone, and no base qualities were kept.

The V gene is TRBV5-4 and the J gene is TRBJ2-1, and TRBD2 may be the D gene, going by 7 matching bases. This sequence was found in a man between 18 and 35 years old in good health and CMV-seronegative. The material sequenced was PBMCs. Here is the DNA: TGTGCCGCCGCTGGGAGGGGGTCCTACAATGAGCAGTTCTTC. This yields the protein CAAAGRGSYNEQFF.